Below, one TCR beta chain is given with its context. Its antigen is unidentified. The data are from a study of T cell repertoires and HLA-DP antigens. Study-wide background: Average DNA input: about 230 ng for CD137+CD4+ sorts, 1,200 ng pre-culture.

General study findings and limits: A non-physiological HeLa system presented antigen to total CD4+ responders.

Germline lookup yields CDR1 SEHNR and CDR2 FQNEAQ (reference sequence). The CDR3 is 16 amino acids. V lost 1 base to trimming and J lost 0 bases; unmatched junction nucleotides: 5. Average purity of the negatively selected CD4+ T cells was around 98%. Sequencing was performed with immunoSEQ multiplex PCR; in TCRdb, only in-frame clones are kept and a portion is missing. This table holds 65,000 to 90,000 clones, about 80% found once. The V gene is TRBV7-9, the J gene TRBJ1-1, with 7 bases lining up with TRBD1. This sequence originates from a man in his fifties or sixties in good health and CMV-seronegative. Sequenced material: CD4+ T cells from PBMCs. This chain's CDR3 is CASSLGQGEVNTEAFF. In DNA, the CDR3 is TGTGCCAGCAGCTTAGGACAGGGAGAGGTGAACACTGAAGCTTTCTTT.